This record concerns one T cell receptor (beta chain) sequence. This clone was counted once. The antigen it binds to is not known. No much larger clone exists at a distance of one base, and base qualities are not known. The record originates from a study of T cell responses to AZD1222 COVID-19 vaccine (dated by TCRdb to the early 2020s). Describing the broader study: Because spike-specific TCR depth and breadth did not differ between the two schedules, AZD1222 recipients who got a second dose at roughly 4 weeks were pooled with those who got a second dose at roughly 12 weeks. A total of 230 to 250 trial participants underwent TCR sequencing, of whom 207 received two doses of AZD1222 and approximately 25 received two doses of the MenACWY control vaccine. Trial participants were enrolled into age subgroups of 18-55, 56-69 and 70-plus years, which contained approximately 150, 28 and 58 TCR-sequenced participants, respectively.

Broad study findings and their caveats: The 56-69-year group was small, and its depth increase did not reach significance, likely because of low power. Participants were mostly white British, with more females than males. The authors suggested clonal diversity may have been underestimated. The vaccine-associated CD4 TCRs covered the entire spike protein, and the dominant responses fell in regions 160-218 and 743-854. Nearly half of unique spike-specific TCRs reportedly recognized epitopes outside regions mutated in the B.1.351 and B.1.1.7 variants. Conclusions about previously exposed vaccinees were limited because only six AZD1222 recipients were SARS-CoV-2 seropositive at baseline. After two AZD1222 doses, spike-specific TCR breadth and depth were significantly higher than at day 0 and than in MenACWY recipients. Because no samples from the day 14 peak response were available, repertoires could be characterized only after the peak T cell response.

According to the study, the label for this sample's time point signals: baseline before first vaccination. Samples from vaccinated people were obtained from the UK trials COV001 and COV002, which included a single-blind randomized controlled phase 2/3 trial of AZD1222 (ChAdOx1 nCoV-19) in healthy adults. For TCRbeta chain sequencing, PBMC samples from trial participants were taken at day 0 and at day 28 after the second dose. The germline V gene yields LGHNA for CDR1 and YNFKEQ for CDR2. Taken from cysteine to phenylalanine, the CDR3 has 15 residues. Just the 45-base CDR3 DNA is kept, in frame starting at base 1. V and J lose 2 bases and 9 bases, and a span of 14 bases separates them. The CDR3 regions of human TCRbeta chains were subjected to immunosequencing. The study's own analysis went as follows. Repertoire TCRs were checked for matches against a reference library of SARS-CoV-2-specific TCRs that had been generated using the MIRA antigen-specificity platform. Breadth meant the fraction of unique TCRs that were SARS-CoV-2-associated, whereas depth meant the fraction of total T cells that were SARS-CoV-2-associated. Using the MIRA data, every spike-specific TCR was mapped to the spike region that the TCR reacted to and assigned to either a CD4 or a CD8 class. Log10-transformed breadth and depth values were compared by one-way ANOVA with Sidak's multiple comparisons tests. The table was pulled from immuneACCESS by TCRdb, which kept in-frame rearrangements only. Such tables lose some clones; where checked, under half of the loss comes from unresolved V genes, and the rest has no known cause. V and J calls and clone size are those listed in that table; D and trimming were worked out from the DNA. The sample table holds 80,000 to 100,000 clones, of which around 94% were seen once. The ten most abundant clones make up about 13% of the sample.

The specimen was peripheral blood, collected on day 0 of AZD1222 vaccination. The chain is encoded by TRBV4-2 joined to TRBJ1-6; the D gene is possibly TRBD1, with 5 bases matching. The sequence came from an adult in good health. The CDR3 in this case is CASSQSGTSSSPLHF. The bases read TGTGCCAGCAGCCAAAGTGGGACGTCGAGTTCACCCCTCCACTTT.